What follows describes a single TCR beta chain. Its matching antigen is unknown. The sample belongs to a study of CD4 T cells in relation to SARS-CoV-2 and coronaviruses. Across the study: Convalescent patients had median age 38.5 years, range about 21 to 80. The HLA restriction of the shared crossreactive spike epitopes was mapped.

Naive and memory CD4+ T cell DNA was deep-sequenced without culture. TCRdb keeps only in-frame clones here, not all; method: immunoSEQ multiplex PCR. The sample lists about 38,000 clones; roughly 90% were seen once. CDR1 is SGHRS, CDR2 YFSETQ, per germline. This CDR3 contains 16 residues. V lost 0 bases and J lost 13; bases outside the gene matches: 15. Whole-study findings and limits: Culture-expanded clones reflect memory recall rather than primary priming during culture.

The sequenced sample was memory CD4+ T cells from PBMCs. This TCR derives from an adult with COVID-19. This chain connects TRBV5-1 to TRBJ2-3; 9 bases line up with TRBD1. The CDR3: CASSLGMTGGNGYEYF. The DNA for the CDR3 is TGCGCCAGCAGCTTGGGAATGACAGGGGGAAATGGTTACGAGTATTTT.